This record concerns one TCR beta chain sequence. The data are from a study of cytomegalovirus exposure and HLA in healthy donors. The PCR used 60 Vbeta and 13 Jbeta primers. The repertoire was sequenced with immunoSEQ multiplex PCR; TCRdb's copy has only in-frame clones and lacks some. The table lists 90,000 to 120,000 clones, approximately 79% of them singletons. The germline V gene has CDR1 SNHLY and CDR2 FYNNEI. With 5 bases removed from V and 2 bases from J, the gap between germline ends came to 7 bases. The CDR3 has 12 amino acids. In nominal health when sampled, donors likely had unrecorded immune exposures nonetheless.

The rearrangement links TRBV2 to TRBJ2-7; D ambiguous. The sequenced material came from PBMCs. This TCR derives from a woman aged 40 to 50 in good health and CMV-seropositive. This CDR3 is CASSLNTYEQYF. In nucleotides, the CDR3 is TGTGCCAGCAGTCTTAATACCTACGAGCAGTACTTC.